This entry features one T cell receptor (beta chain) sequence. TCRdb used MiXCR to reprocess the 5' RACE reads, holding one entry per CDR3 protein. This table has approximately 30,000 distinct CDR3 sequences, around 8.6% appearing once. This record belongs to a study of chronic HIV infection and antiretroviral therapy. CDR3 length: 13 residues. V was clipped by 8 bases and J by 6 bases, with 16 bases between them. CDR1 and CDR2 from the germline V gene are SQVTM and ANQGSEA. The chain couples TRBV29-1 to TRBJ1-4; tentatively, D is TRBD1 (6 bases). This sequence was found in an adult who had HIV and had not received antiretroviral therapy, or was an uninfected healthy control (not recorded which). The sequencing sample was made of peripheral blood. In DNA, the CDR3 is TGCAGCATGAGGGAACAGGGAGATGAAAAACTGTTTTTT. Protein sequence: CSMREQGDEKLFF.